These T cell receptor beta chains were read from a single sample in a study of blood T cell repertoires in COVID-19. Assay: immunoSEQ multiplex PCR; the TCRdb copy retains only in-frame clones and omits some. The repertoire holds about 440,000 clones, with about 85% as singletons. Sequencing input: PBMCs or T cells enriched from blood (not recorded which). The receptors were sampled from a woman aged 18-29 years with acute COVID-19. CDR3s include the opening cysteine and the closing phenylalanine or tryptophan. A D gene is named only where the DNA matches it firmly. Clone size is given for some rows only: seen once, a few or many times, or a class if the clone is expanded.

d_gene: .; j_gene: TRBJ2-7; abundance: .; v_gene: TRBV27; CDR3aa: CASRVQGNYEQYF; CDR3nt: TGTGCCAGCAGGGTGCAGGGTAACTACGAGCAGTACTTC
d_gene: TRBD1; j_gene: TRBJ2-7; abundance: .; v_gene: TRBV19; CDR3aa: CASRPGQFGLEQYF; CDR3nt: TGTGCCAGTAGGCCGGGACAGTTCGGTCTCGAGCAGTACTTC
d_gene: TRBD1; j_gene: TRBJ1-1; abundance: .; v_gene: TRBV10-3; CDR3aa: CAISGQANTEAFF; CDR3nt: TGTGCCATCAGCGGACAGGCGAACACTGAAGCTTTCTTT
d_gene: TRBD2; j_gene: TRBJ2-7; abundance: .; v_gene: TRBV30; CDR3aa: CAWRSSGSFEQYF; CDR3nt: TGTGCCTGGAGATCTAGCGGGAGTTTCGAGCAGTACTTC
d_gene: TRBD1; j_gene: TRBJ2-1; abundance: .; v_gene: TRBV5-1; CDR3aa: CASSLVQGRDYNEQFF; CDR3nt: TGCGCCAGCAGCTTGGTACAGGGGCGCGACTACAATGAGCAGTTCTTC
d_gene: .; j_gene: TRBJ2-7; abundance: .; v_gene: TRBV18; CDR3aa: CASSPPSSKVYEQYF; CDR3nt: TGTGCCAGCTCACCACCGAGTAGCAAGGTATACGAGCAGTACTTC
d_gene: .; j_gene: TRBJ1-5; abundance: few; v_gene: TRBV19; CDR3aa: CASNGEVSRQPQHF; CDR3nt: TGTGCCAGCAACGGCGAGGTTTCGAGGCAGCCCCAGCATTTT
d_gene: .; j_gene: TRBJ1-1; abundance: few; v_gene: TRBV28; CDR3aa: CASTLNTEAFF; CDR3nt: TGTGCCAGCACCTTAAACACTGAAGCTTTCTTT
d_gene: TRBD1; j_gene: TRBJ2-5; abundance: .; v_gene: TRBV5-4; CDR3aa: CASSFPTGGMETQYF; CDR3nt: TGTGCCAGCAGCTTCCCGACAGGGGGGATGGAGACCCAGTACTTC
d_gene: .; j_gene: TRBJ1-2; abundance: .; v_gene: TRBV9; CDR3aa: CASSAPGNYGYTF; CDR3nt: TGTGCCAGCAGCGCTCCGGGAAACTATGGCTACACCTTC
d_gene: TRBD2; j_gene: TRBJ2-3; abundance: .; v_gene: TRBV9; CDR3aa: CASSPTETSAVSQYF; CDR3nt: TGTGCCAGCAGCCCAACGGAGACTAGCGCCGTATCGCAGTATTTT
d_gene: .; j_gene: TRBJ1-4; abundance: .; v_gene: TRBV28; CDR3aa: CASNYRSEKLFF; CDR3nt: TGTGCCAGCAACTACAGGTCTGAAAAACTGTTTTTT
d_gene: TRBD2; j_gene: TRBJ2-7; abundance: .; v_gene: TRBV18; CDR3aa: CASSLPGLATYEQYF; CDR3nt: TGTGCCAGCTCACTACCTGGACTAGCGACTTACGAGCAGTACTTC
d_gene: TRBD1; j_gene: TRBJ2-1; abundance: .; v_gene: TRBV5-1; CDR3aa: CASSLDREPNEQFF; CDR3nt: TGCGCCAGCAGCCTGGACAGGGAGCCCAATGAGCAGTTCTTC
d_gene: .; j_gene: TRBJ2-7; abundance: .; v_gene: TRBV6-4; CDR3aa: CASSKGVGAYEQYF; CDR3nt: TGTGCCAGCAGCAAGGGGGTAGGGGCCTACGAGCAGTACTTC
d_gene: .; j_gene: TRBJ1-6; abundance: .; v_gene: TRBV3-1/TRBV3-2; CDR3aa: CASSQGLHNSPLHF; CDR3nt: TGTGCCAGCAGCCAGGGGCTTCATAATTCACCCCTCCACTTT